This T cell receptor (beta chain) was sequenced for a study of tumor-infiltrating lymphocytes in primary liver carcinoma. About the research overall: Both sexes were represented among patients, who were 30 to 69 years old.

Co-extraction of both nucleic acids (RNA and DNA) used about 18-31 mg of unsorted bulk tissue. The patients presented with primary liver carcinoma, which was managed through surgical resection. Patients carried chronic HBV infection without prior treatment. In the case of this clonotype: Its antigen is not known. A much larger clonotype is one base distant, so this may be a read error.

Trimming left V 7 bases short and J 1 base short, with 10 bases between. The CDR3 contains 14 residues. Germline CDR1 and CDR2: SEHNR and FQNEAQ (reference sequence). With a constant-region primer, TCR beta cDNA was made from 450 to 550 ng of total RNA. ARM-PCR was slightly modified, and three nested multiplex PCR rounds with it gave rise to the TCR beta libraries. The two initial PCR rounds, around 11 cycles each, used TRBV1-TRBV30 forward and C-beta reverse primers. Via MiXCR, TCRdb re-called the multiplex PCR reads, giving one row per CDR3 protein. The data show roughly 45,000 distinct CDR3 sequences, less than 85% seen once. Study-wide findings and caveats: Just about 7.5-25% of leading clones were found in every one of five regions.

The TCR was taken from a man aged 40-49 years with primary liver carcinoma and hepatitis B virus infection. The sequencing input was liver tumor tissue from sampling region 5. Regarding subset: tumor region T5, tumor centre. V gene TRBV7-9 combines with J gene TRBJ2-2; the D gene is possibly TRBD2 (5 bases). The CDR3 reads CASTRRGNTGELFF. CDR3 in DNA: TGTGCCAGCACAAGACGGGGGAACACCGGGGAGCTGTTTTTT.